Reported below is one T cell receptor (beta chain). As yet, its antigen is unknown. Naive CD8 cells comprised CD45RO-negative, CCR7-positively selected cells, excluding terminally differentiated effector memory CD45RA+ cells. Those who donated, Caucasian adults without exception, all lived in Nashville, Tennessee. These data come from a study of shared clonotypes between healthy human individuals. The CDR3 has 15 residues. With V trimmed by 8 bases and J by 2 bases, 11 bases remained unmatched. The V gene's germline CDR1 is SEHNR and CDR2 FQNEAQ (reference sequence). Template for every sorted-subset replicate PCR totaled about 200 ng DNA, some 30,000 T cell genomes. Per the original data handling: In the immunoSEQ data, sequences were junction-only and lacked quality scores, so filtering differed. Libraries were prepared by immunoSEQ multiplex PCR; TCRdb keeps only in-frame clonotypes and omits some of them. D and trimming were read from the DNA, whereas the V and J calls and clone size are those reported in that table. The sample gives around 2,000,000 clones, about 92% of which show up once; 1.7% is in the top ten.

Study-wide points: It was observed that approximately 5% of naive CD4 clonotypes were shared across several donors.

The sequencing sample was made of naive CD8+ T cells from PBMCs. The receptor was derived from a man in his late teens or twenties in good health. Some clones in this sample may be carry-over from other donors' samples. The chain combines TRBV7-9 with TRBJ2-5; 7 bases are a match to TRBD2. The CDR3 is CASLTSRGDQETQYF. CDR3 in DNA: TGTGCCAGCCTTACTTCCCGGGGGGATCAAGAGACCCAGTACTTC. Based on the CDR3 plus reference TRBV7-9 and TRBJ2-5, the full variable domain is DTGVSQNPRHKITKRGQNVTFRCDPISEHNRLYWYRQTLGQGPEFLTYFQNEAQLEKSRLLSDRFSAERPKGSFSTLEIQRTEQGDSAMYLCASLTSRGDQETQYFGPGTRLLVL.